This T cell receptor beta chain was retrieved from a study of regulatory T cells in long-lasting Graves disease. In germline, CDR1 is SGHNT, CDR2 YYREEE (reference sequence). V shed 1 base and J shed 5 bases, with 9 bases lying between them. There are 14 residues in the CDR3. This clonotype was seen many times. To make TCR beta libraries, researchers used iRepertoire HTBI primers and Arm-PCR of CDR3 regions. In TCRdb, the multiplex PCR reads were re-called with MiXCR into one record per CDR3 protein. The table shows some 230,000 distinct CDR3 sequences, with 18% occurring only once. Noted time point: newly diagnosed GD, antithyroid drugs for less than 3 months. PBMC-extracted RNA yielded the TCR library.

The sequenced sample was peripheral blood mononuclear cells (PBMCs), obtained at new diagnosis, from a patient treated with antithyroid drugs. The chain uses TRBV5-4 and TRBJ1-4; D unresolved. The source is a female donor with Graves disease. Here the CDR3 DNA reads TGTGCCAGCAGCTTGCCGGGTTCCAATGAAAAACTGTTTTTT. This sequence encodes CASSLPGSNEKLFF.